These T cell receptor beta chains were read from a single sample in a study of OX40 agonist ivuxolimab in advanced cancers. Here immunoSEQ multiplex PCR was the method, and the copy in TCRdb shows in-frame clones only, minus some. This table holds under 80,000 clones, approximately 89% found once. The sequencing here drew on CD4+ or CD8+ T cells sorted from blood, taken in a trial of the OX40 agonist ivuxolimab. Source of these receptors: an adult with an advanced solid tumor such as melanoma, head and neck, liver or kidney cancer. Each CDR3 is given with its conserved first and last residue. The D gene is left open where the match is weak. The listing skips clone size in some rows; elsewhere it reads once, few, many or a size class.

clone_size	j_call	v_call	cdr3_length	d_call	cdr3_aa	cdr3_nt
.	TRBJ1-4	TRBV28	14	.	CASSVQGVNEKLFF	TGTGCCAGCAGTGTTCAGGGAGTTAATGAAAAACTGTTTTTT
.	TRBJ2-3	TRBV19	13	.	CASSLGTTDTQYF	TGTGCCAGTAGTCTCGGGACCACAGATACGCAGTATTTT
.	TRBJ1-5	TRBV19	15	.	CASSIGRASNQPQHF	TGTGCCAGTAGTATAGGACGGGCAAGCAATCAGCCCCAGCATTTT
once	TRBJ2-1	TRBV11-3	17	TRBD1	CASSRSYGQGGYNEQFF	TGTGCCAGCAGCAGATCCTATGGACAGGGGGGATACAATGAGCAGTTCTTC
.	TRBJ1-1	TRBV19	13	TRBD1	CASSWTGLAEAFF	TGTGCCAGTAGTTGGACAGGGCTGGCTGAAGCTTTCTTT
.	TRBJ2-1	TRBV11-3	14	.	CASSADASYNEQFF	TGTGCCAGCAGCGCTGACGCTTCCTACAATGAGCAGTTCTTC
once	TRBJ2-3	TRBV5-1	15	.	CASSLFGRSTDTQYF	TGCGCCAGCAGCTTGTTCGGGAGAAGCACAGATACGCAGTATTTT
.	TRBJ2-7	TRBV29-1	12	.	CSVGDSSYEQYF	TGCAGCGTTGGCGACAGCTCCTACGAGCAGTACTTC
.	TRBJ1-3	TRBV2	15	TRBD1	CASSPLNRGGYTIYF	TGTGCCAGCAGCCCTTTAAACAGGGGAGGATACACCATATATTTT
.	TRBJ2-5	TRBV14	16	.	CASSQARGLRASEQYF	TGTGCCAGCAGCCAAGCCCGGGGATTACGAGCTAGTGAGCAGTACTTC
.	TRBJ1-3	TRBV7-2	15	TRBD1	CASRLQGGSGNTIYF	TGTGCCAGCAGACTACAGGGGGGCTCTGGAAACACCATATATTTT
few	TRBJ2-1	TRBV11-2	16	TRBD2	CASSSGGSGRAYEQFF	TGTGCCAGCAGCTCAGGAGGTAGCGGGAGGGCTTATGAGCAGTTCTTC
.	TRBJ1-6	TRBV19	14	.	CAIDRLSYNSPLHF	TGTGCCATTGACAGGTTATCCTATAATTCACCCCTCCACTTT
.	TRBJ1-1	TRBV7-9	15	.	CASSFNDSPFTEAFF	TGTGCCAGCAGCTTCAACGACAGTCCGTTCACTGAAGCTTTCTTT
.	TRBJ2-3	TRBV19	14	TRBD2	CASGGTSGKDTQYF	TGTGCCAGTGGTGGGACTAGCGGGAAAGATACGCAGTATTTT
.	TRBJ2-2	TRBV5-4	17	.	CASSQGRGLPGTGELFF	TGTGCCAGCAGCCAGGGACGCGGACTCCCGGGGACCGGGGAGCTGTTTTTT
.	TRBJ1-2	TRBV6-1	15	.	CASLGPVVLGYGYTF	TGTGCCAGCTTAGGGCCCGTCGTATTGGGCTATGGCTACACCTTC
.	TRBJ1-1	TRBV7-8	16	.	CASTVWEGVMNTEAFF	TGTGCCAGCACTGTTTGGGAGGGGGTCATGAACACTGAAGCTTTCTTT
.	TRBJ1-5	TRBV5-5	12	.	CASSYGNQPQHF	TGTGCCAGCAGCTACGGAAATCAGCCCCAGCATTTT
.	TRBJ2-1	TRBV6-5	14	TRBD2	CASIEPGGANEQFF	TGTGCCAGCATCGAGCCGGGAGGGGCCAATGAGCAGTTCTTC
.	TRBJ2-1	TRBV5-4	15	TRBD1	CASSLGGQGYNEQFF	TGTGCCAGCAGCTTGGGCGGACAGGGTTACAATGAGCAGTTCTTC
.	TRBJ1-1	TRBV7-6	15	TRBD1	CASSLGQGSFAEAFF	TGTGCCAGCAGCTTAGGACAGGGAAGTTTCGCTGAAGCTTTCTTT
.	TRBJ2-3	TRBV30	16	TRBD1	CAWRLGDRRSADTQYF	TGTGCCTGGAGACTCGGGGACAGGCGGAGTGCAGATACGCAGTATTTT
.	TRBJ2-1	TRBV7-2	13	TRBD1	CASSRDSTNEQFF	TGTGCCAGCAGTAGGGACAGCACCAATGAGCAGTTCTTC
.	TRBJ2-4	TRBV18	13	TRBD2	CASSPAGGNIQYF	TGTGCCAGCTCACCTGCGGGAGGAAACATTCAGTACTTC
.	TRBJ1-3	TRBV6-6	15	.	CASSYMDTSGNTIYF	TGTGCCAGCAGTTACATGGACACCTCTGGAAACACCATATATTTT
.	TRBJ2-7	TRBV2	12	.	CASRPGSYEQYF	TGTGCCAGCAGACCGGGGTCCTACGAGCAGTACTTC
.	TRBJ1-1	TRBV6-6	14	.	CASSFSTGGREAFF	TGTGCCAGCAGTTTCTCGACCGGAGGACGGGAAGCTTTCTTT
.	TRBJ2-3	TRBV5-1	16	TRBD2	CASSKSGATSTDTQYF	TGCGCCAGCAGCAAGAGCGGGGCTACTAGCACAGATACGCAGTATTTT
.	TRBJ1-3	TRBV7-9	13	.	CASSLPTRNTIYF	TGTGCCAGCAGCTTACCGACCCGAAACACCATATATTTT
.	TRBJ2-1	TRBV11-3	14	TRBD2	CASSFGGNYNEQFF	TGTGCCAGCAGCTTCGGGGGGAACTACAATGAGCAGTTCTTC
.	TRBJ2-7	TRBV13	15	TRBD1	CASSPLGQGTYEQYF	TGTGCCAGCAGCCCTCTCGGACAGGGGACCTACGAGCAGTACTTC
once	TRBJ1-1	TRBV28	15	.	CASSWASTANTEAFF	TGTGCCAGCTCTTGGGCCTCGACAGCGAACACTGAAGCTTTCTTT
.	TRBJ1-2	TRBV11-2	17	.	CASSLLNQGGLGYGYTF	TGTGCCAGCAGCCTTCTGAATCAGGGAGGTTTAGGCTATGGCTACACCTTC
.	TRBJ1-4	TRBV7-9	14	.	CASSLIPPAEKLFF	TGTGCCAGCAGCTTAATCCCCCCAGCAGAAAAACTGTTTTTT
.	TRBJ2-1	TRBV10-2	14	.	CASRGWGNYNEQFF	TGCGCCAGCAGGGGGTGGGGAAACTACAATGAGCAGTTCTTC
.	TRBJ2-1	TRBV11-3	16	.	CASSLGDGRAYDEQFF	TGTGCCAGCAGCTTAGGGGACGGGAGAGCATACGATGAGCAGTTCTTC
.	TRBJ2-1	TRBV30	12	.	CAWTHWGGEQFF	TGTGCCTGGACCCACTGGGGAGGTGAGCAGTTCTTC
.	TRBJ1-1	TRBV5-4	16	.	CASSQDFGRETGEAFF	TGTGCCAGCAGCCAAGATTTCGGCAGGGAGACCGGTGAAGCTTTCTTT
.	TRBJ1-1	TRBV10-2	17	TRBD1	CASSEFSGTGANTEAFF	TGCGCCAGCAGTGAGTTCTCCGGGACAGGGGCTAACACTGAAGCTTTCTTT
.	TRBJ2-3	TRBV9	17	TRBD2	CASSVGLTSGRRDTQYF	TGTGCCAGCAGCGTAGGGCTGACTAGCGGGAGGAGGGATACGCAGTATTTT
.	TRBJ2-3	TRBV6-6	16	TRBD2	CASSYITSGNTDTQYF	TGTGCCAGCAGTTACATCACTAGCGGTAACACAGATACGCAGTATTTT
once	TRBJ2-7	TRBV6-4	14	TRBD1	CASSQDRGSYEQYF	TGTGCCAGCAGTCAGGACAGGGGGTCCTACGAGCAGTACTTC
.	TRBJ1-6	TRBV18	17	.	CASSPRAVSSYNSPLHF	TGTGCCAGCTCACCACGGGCAGTTAGCTCCTATAATTCACCCCTCCACTTT
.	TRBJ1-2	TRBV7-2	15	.	CASSYVGGFIGGYTF	TGTGCCAGCAGCTACGTGGGGGGGTTTATCGGTGGCTACACCTTC
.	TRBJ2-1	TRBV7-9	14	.	CASSLVLDGVTRFF	TGTGCCAGCAGCTTAGTACTCGACGGGGTCACGCGGTTCTTC
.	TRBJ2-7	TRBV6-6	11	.	CASSSRYEQYF	TGTGCCAGCAGCTCCCGCTACGAGCAGTACTTC
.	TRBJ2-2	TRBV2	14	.	CASTWGPNTGELFF	TGTGCCAGCACTTGGGGGCCGAACACCGGGGAGCTGTTTTTT
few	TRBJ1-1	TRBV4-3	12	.	CASSHQGVGAFF	TGCGCCAGCAGCCACCAGGGAGTTGGAGCTTTCTTT
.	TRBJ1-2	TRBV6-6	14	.	CASTSPGRAYGYTF	TGTGCCAGCACCTCGCCTGGCAGGGCTTATGGCTACACCTTC
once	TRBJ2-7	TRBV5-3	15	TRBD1	CARSQTGTASYEQYF	TGTGCCAGAAGCCAAACCGGGACAGCCTCCTACGAGCAGTACTTC
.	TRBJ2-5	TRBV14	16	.	CASSQDGGLPQETQYF	TGTGCCAGCAGCCAAGATGGAGGGCTTCCTCAAGAGACCCAGTACTTC
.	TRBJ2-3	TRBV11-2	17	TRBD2	CASSLVRLAASTDTQYF	TGTGCCAGCAGCTTAGTACGGCTAGCGGCTAGCACAGATACGCAGTATTTT
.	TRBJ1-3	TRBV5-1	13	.	CASSSSLGRPIYF	TGCGCCAGCAGCTCCAGCCTTGGACGGCCCATATATTTT
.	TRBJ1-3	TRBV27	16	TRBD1	CASSLGVRGPGNTIYF	TGTGCCAGCAGTTTAGGTGTCAGGGGGCCTGGAAACACCATATATTTT
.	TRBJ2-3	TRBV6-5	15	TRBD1	CASSYTGEHTDTQYF	TGTGCCAGCAGTTATACAGGGGAACACACAGATACGCAGTATTTT
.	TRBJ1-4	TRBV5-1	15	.	CASSPSGSNGEKLFF	TGCGCCAGCAGCCCCTCGGGGAGCAATGGTGAAAAACTGTTTTTT
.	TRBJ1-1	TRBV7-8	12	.	CASSPGKTEAFF	TGTGCCAGCAGCCCCGGTAAGACTGAAGCTTTCTTT